A single sample is the source of the 6 T cell receptor beta chains below, sequenced in a study of T cells in Graves' hyperthyroidism and ophthalmopathy. RNA transcripts served as the template for amplifying TCR beta CDR3 regions. The HTBI primer set was used in a first-round RT-PCR of the TCR CDR3. TCRdb used MiXCR to reprocess the multiplex PCR reads, holding one entry per CDR3 protein. The profile shows 200,000 or so distinct CDR3 sequences, less than 20% of them singletons. Specimen: blood. The receptor source for this set is a woman aged 45-59 years with Graves' hyperthyroidism.

This clonotype was counted many times. V usage is TRBV3-1 and J usage is TRBJ2-5; D may match TRBD1 or TRBD2 (5 bases each). The germline V gene encodes CDR1 LGHDT and CDR2 YNNKEL (reference sequence). Deletions cut 0 bases from V and 4 bases from J, with 6 bases between. This CDR3 is 13 amino acids long. Here the CDR3 DNA reads TGTGCCAGCAGCCAAGATGGGGGAGAGACCCAGTACTTC. Translation gives CASSQDGGETQYF.

The chain couples TRBV27 to TRBJ2-7; TRBD1 is a possible D gene (5 bases). Looked up from germline, CDR1 is MNHEY and CDR2 is SMNVEV (reference sequence). This CDR3 region has 18 residues. Trimming left V 0 bases short and J 0 bases short, with 18 bases between. The CDR3 spells CASSLSAFRAGSSYEQYF. For the CDR3, the DNA is TGTGCCAGCAGTTTATCAGCGTTCAGAGCAGGGTCCTCCTACGAGCAGTACTTC.

The chain recombines TRBV28 with TRBJ1-5, with 7 bases aligning to TRBD1. J was trimmed by 3 bases and V by 1 base; bases with no gene match: 12. CDR1 is MDHEN and CDR2 is SYDVKM in the germline V gene. CDR3 length: 18 amino acids. In DNA form, the CDR3 reads TGTGCCAGCAGTTTATTCACCGATCGGGGACAGTTCAATCAGCCCCAGCATTTT. Its translation is CASSLFTDRGQFNQPQHF. Variable domain in full (rest from reference TRBV28 and TRBJ1-5): DVKVTQSSRYLVKRTGEKVFLECVQDMDHENMFWYRQDPGLGLRLIYFSYDVKMKEKGDIPEGYSVSREKKERFSLILESASTNQTSMYLCASSLFTDRGQFNQPQHFGDGTRLSIL.

At least ten counts were recorded for this clonotype. The chain has TRBV4-2 and TRBJ2-1; D ambiguous. This CDR3 comprises 16 residues. Germline V gives CDR1 LGHNA, CDR2 YNFKEQ. Deletions cut 2 bases from V and 5 bases from J, with 16 bases between. The CDR3 nucleotides are TGTGCCAGCAGCCAACAGACTGGGCTACAAGACAATGAGCAGTTCTTC. Translated, it gives CASSQQTGLQDNEQFF.

The sample holds many counts of this clonotype. The V call is TRBV12-3 or TRBV12-4, the J call TRBJ2-1; TRBD2 is a possible D gene (6 bases). The CDR3 contains 14 residues. V was cut by 5 bases and J by 2 bases, with 10 bases left in between. The CDR3 sequence is CASSRESAYNEQFF. The CDR3 region has the DNA TGTGCCAGCAGTCGGGAGTCGGCCTACAATGAGCAGTTCTTC.

This clonotype came up a few times. The chain links TRBV2 to TRBJ2-1; 8 bases align to TRBD2. Germline-derived CDR1 and CDR2 are SNHLY and FYNNEI. J was trimmed by 2 bases and V by 4 bases; bases with no gene match: 4. The CDR3 totals 15 residues. CDR3 loop: CASSGGRSPYNEQFF. CDR3 bases: TGTGCCAGCAGTGGCGGGAGGAGTCCCTACAATGAGCAGTTCTTC.